The 15 T cell receptor beta chains reported below all come from one sample, sequenced in a study of cytomegalovirus exposure and HLA in healthy donors. Both 60 Vbeta primers and 13 Jbeta primers went into the PCR. Repertoires were generated with immunoSEQ multiplex PCR, while TCRdb's copy carries only in-frame clones and drops some. The data show roughly 150,000 clones, almost 85% seen once. The specimen was PBMCs. Receptor source: a man aged 25 to 45 in good health and CMV-seronegative.

The chain uses TRBV15 and TRBJ2-3; TRBD1 matches 8 bases. The length of the CDR3 is 16 residues. The junction had 10 bases not matched to a gene; V was cut back by 6 bases and J by 2 bases. Per germline, CDR1 LNHNV and CDR2 YYDKDF (reference sequence). CDR3 in amino acids: CATRRGDRGSTDTQYF. The CDR3 nucleotides are TGTGCCACCAGGCGAGGCGACAGGGGCTCCACAGATACGCAGTATTTT. The full variable domain, completed using reference TRBV15 and TRBJ2-3, is DAMVIQNPRYQVTQFGKPVTLSCSQTLNHNVMYWYQQKSSQAPKLLFHYYDKDFNNEADTPDNFQSRRPNTSFCFLDIRSPGLGDTAMYLCATRRGDRGSTDTQYFGPGTRLTVL.

The rearrangement uses TRBV27 and TRBJ2-5; 7 bases fit TRBD2. The J call may be faulty, since TRBJ2-7 better matches the DNA end. CDR3 length: 15 residues. From germline, CDR1 is MNHEY and CDR2 SMNVEV (reference sequence). CDR3 amino acids: CASSRGTTDPYEQYF. The CDR3 DNA is TGTGCCAGCAGCCGTGGGACTACCGACCCCTACGAGCAGTACTTC.

This clone was detected a few times. The rearrangement uses TRBV28 and TRBJ2-1; the D gene is possibly TRBD2 (5 bases). Trimming cost V 7 bases and J 12 bases, with 13 bases left between them. Germline CDR1 MDHEN, CDR2 SYDVKM. This CDR3 has 11 amino acids. The chain's CDR3 is CASMDWRTQFF. The CDR3 nucleotides read TGTGCCAGCATGGACTGGCGAACGCAGTTCTTC. The variable domain in full, with the rest retrieved from reference TRBV28 and TRBJ2-1, is DVKVTQSSRYLVKRTGEKVFLECVQDMDHENMFWYRQDPGLGLRLIYFSYDVKMKEKGDIPEGYSVSREKKERFSLILESASTNQTSMYLCASMDWRTQFFGPGTRLTVL.

In DNA form, the CDR3 reads TGTGCCAGCAGCACTAGAGCCTACGAGCAGTACTTC. This encodes CASSTRAYEQYF. J is TRBJ2-5 and V is TRBV7-9; a weak D match, TRBD2 (5 bases). The J call is in doubt because the DNA end fits TRBJ2-7 better. The CDR3 is made up of 12 amino acids. Per the germline V gene, CDR1 is SEHNR and CDR2 is FQNEAQ (reference sequence).

The chain is built from TRBV5-1 and TRBJ2-1; perhaps TRBD1 as D (6 bases). Germline assignment: CDR1 SGHRS and CDR2 YFSETQ. The CDR3 length is 14 residues. Between the trimmed V and J ends, which lost 7 bases and 7 bases, there was a span of 18 bases. The CDR3 nucleotides read TGCGCCAGCCAAACTGAAGCGACAGGAAATGAGCAGTTCTTC. Encoded protein: CASQTEATGNEQFF.

The CDR3 bases are TGTGCCAGCAGCCCACAGGGGGCGGGCTCTGGGGCCAACGTCCTGACTTTC. Its protein is CASSPQGAGSGANVLTF. The J gene is TRBJ2-6, the V gene TRBV2; 9 bases map to TRBD1. CDR3 size: 17 residues. CDR1 SNHLY and CDR2 FYNNEI come from the germline V gene. V gave up 6 bases and J gave up 0 bases; unmatched junction bases: 6. The full variable domain, completed using reference TRBV2 and TRBJ2-6, is EPEVTQTPSHQVTQMGQEVILRCVPISNHLYFYWYRQILGQKVEFLVSFYNNEISEKSEIFDDQFSVERPDGSNFTLKIRSTKLEDSAMYFCASSPQGAGSGANVLTFGAGSRLTVL.

CDR3 sequence: CASSPGRDRGYEQYF. DNA of the CDR3: TGTGCCAGCAGCCCAGGAAGGGACAGGGGCTACGAGCAGTACTTC. V is TRBV7-8 and J is TRBJ2-7, with 10 nucleotides matching TRBD1. Germline lookup yields CDR1 SGHVS and CDR2 FQNEAQ. The CDR3 spans 15 residues. Trimming took 5 bases from V and 3 from J; bases not matched to a gene: 7. The variable domain in full, completed from reference TRBV7-8 and TRBJ2-7, reads GAGVSQSPRYKVAKRGQDVALRCDPISGHVSLFWYQQALGQGPEFLTYFQNEAQLDKSGLPSDRFFAERPEGSVSTLKIQRTQQEDSAVYLCASSPGRDRGYEQYFGPGTRLTVT.

Written as DNA, the CDR3 is TGCGCCAGCAGTTTTGGCTCGGGCGGGGCCCTTCAAGAGACCCAGTACTTC. It yields the protein CASSFGSGGALQETQYF. V usage is TRBV5-1 and J usage is TRBJ2-5, with D perhaps TRBD2 (6 bases). The germline gives CDR1 SGHRS, CDR2 YFSETQ. V lost 5 bases and J 2 bases, leaving 22 bases between the germline ends. The CDR3 has 17 amino acids.

The chain joins TRBV28 to TRBJ2-2, with D perhaps TRBD2 (6 bases). There are 19 residues in the CDR3. V lost 5 bases to trimming and J lost 3 bases, with 25 bases between them. CDR1 and CDR2 (germline): MDHEN, SYDVKM. CDR3 region: CASSPGGAGGYLDTGELFF. CDR3 coding DNA: TGTGCCAGCAGTCCCGGGGGAGCTGGGGGGTATTTGGACACCGGGGAGCTGTTTTTT.

The chain joins TRBV9 to TRBJ2-7; TRBD2 is a possible D gene (6 bases). This CDR3 comprises 14 residues. Trimming shortened V by 2 bases and J by 1 base, and 10 bases separated the two germline ends. The germline CDR1 and CDR2 sequences are SGDLS and YYNGEE. CDR3: CASSVAGLSYEQYF. CDR3 sequence (DNA): TGTGCCAGCAGCGTCGCGGGACTTTCCTACGAGCAGTACTTC.

The rearrangement links TRBV5-1 to TRBJ2-1, with a possible D match to TRBD1 (5 bases). Germline CDR1 SGHRS, CDR2 YFSETQ. This CDR3 comprises 15 residues. The ends were cut back, 7 bases at V and 6 bases at J, with 20 bases in the middle. The CDR3 protein is CASGVPQVSSNEQFF. The CDR3 nucleotides are TGCGCCAGCGGGGTCCCACAGGTCTCAAGCAATGAGCAGTTCTTC.

V is TRBV6-1 and J is TRBJ1-1; possibly TRBD1 for D (5 bases). Trimming shortened V by 3 bases and J by 4 bases, and 9 bases separated the two germline ends. Per the germline V gene, CDR1 is MNHNS and CDR2 is SASEGT. This CDR3 region has 13 residues. This CDR3 reads CASSDQGGTEAFF. The CDR3 DNA reads TGTGCCAGCAGTGATCAGGGAGGCACTGAAGCTTTCTTT.

The chain uses TRBV9 and TRBJ1-3, with D perhaps TRBD1 (6 bases). Trimming took off 5 bases at V and 1 base at J, with 13 bases between the two ends. CDR3 length: 15 residues. Germline values: CDR1 SGDLS, CDR2 YYNGEE. CDR3 protein: CASSFLDSSGNTIYF. The DNA of the CDR3 is TGTGCCAGCAGTTTCCTGGACAGTTCTGGAAACACCATATATTTT.

The chain recombines TRBV30 with TRBJ2-3, with a tentative D call TRBD2 (5 bases). The germline CDR1 and CDR2 sequences are GTSNPN and SVGIG (reference sequence). V lost 2 bases and J 6 bases, leaving 12 bases between the germline ends. The CDR3 loop spans 13 amino acids. The CDR3 DNA reads as TGTGCCTGGAGTTTGGGAGTCCGGGATACGCAGTATTTT. Translated: CAWSLGVRDTQYF. Using reference TRBV30 and TRBJ2-3 for the parts outside the CDR3, the full variable domain is SQTIHQWPATLVQPVGSPLSLECTVEGTSNPNLYWYRQAAGRGLQLLFYSVGIGQISSEVPQNLSASRPQDRQFILSSKKLLLSDSGFYLCAWSLGVRDTQYFGPGTRLTVL.

V and J are TRBV5-1 and TRBJ2-5, with 11 bases that match TRBD2. V dropped 4 bases and J dropped 3; count of bases not matched to a gene: 5. The CDR3 has 15 residues. From germline, CDR1 is SGHRS and CDR2 YFSETQ. The CDR3 is CASSLLLAGEETQYF. In DNA, the CDR3 is TGCGCCAGCAGCCTGCTACTAGCGGGAGAAGAGACCCAGTACTTC. The whole variable domain, remainder taken from reference TRBV5-1 and TRBJ2-5, is KAGVTQTPRYLIKTRGQQVTLSCSPISGHRSVSWYQQTPGQGLQFLFEYFSETQRNKGNFPGRFSGRQFSNSRSEMNVSTLELGDSALYLCASSLLLAGEETQYFGPGTRLLVL.